What follows describes a single TCR beta chain. Its antigen is as yet unknown. This specimen belongs to a study of CD8 T cells in ankylosing spondylitis. General study results and limits: Matched ankylosing spondylitis synovial fluid reportedly showed significant enrichment of disease-linked clones.

TCRdb analysed the 5' RACE reads with MiXCR anew, one entry per CDR3 protein. The data hold some 200,000 distinct CDR3 sequences, with about 18% observed a single time. The V segment lost 3 bases and the J segment 1 base; nucleotides outside the gene matches: 4. The CDR3 is 17 residues long. Germline V CDR1 and CDR2: MNHEY, SMNVEV (reference sequence). The source of this sequence is a male donor between 10 and 30 years old with ankylosing spondylitis or in good health (not recorded which). Sequenced material: blood, either unsorted or a sorted T cell fraction (not recorded which). This chain links TRBV27 with TRBJ2-2, with 11 bases that match TRBD2. The CDR3 coding sequence is TGTGCCAGCAGTTTGGTTCTAGCGGGGGGGAACACCGGGGAGCTGTTTTTT. This codes for CASSLVLAGGNTGELFF.